The T cell receptor (beta chain) under discussion was sequenced for a study of vaccination effects on CD4 cells after COVID-19. Study-level findings and limits: Whether induced by infection or by vaccine, clones showed marked clonal contraction late after vaccination. The vaccine-induced clones of healthy vaccinees included only 1 of 255 that cross-reacted with common cold coronaviruses.

Points on this clone: What it binds is not known.

Libraries were prepared by immunoSEQ multiplex PCR; TCRdb keeps only in-frame clonotypes and omits some of them. The sample contains tens of thousands of clones, over 60% of which appear only once. Using viral peptide pools, the ViraFEST assay grew out antigen-specific CD4+ T cells prior to sequencing. The authors isolated CD4+ T cells after around nine days of culture. The vaccine given was either BNT162b2 or mRNA-1273, in two doses. Vaccine recipients, nucleocapsid antibody negative, had no prior SARS-CoV-2 infection. This specimen consisted of CD4+ T cells from PBMCs cultured with SARS-CoV-2 spike peptides, obtained after COVID-19 vaccination. The clonotype comes from a human donor who received a COVID-19 vaccine. Some clones in this sample may be carry-over from other donors' samples.

The CDR3 region is CASRKTGSNTEAFF. The CDR3 DNA follows: TGTGCCAGCAGGAAGACAGGGTCGAACACTGAAGCTTTCTTT. The rearrangement links TRBV6-4 to TRBJ1-1, with 7 bases matching TRBD1. CDR1 is MRHNA and CDR2 is SNTAGT in the germline V gene. The CDR3 covers 14 residues. The V gene end was trimmed by 6 bases and the J gene end by 1 base; junction bases not matched to a gene: 5.